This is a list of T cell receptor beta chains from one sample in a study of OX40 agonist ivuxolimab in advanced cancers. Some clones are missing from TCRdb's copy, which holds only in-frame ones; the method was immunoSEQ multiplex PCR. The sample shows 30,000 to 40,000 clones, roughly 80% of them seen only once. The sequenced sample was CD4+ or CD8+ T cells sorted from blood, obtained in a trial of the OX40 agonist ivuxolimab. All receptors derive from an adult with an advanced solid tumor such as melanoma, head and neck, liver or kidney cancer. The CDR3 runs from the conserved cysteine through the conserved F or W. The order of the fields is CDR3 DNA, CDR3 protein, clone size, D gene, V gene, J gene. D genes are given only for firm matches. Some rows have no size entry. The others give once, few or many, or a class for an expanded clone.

DNA: TGCGCCAGCAGCTTGATCGGAGGGGGAGGGGAGACCCAGTACTTC
CDR3: CASSLIGGGGETQYF
size: few
D: .
V: TRBV5-1
J: TRBJ2-5

DNA: TGTGCCAGCAGCCTGGAGCGCAATACCGAGCAGTACTTC
CDR3: CASSLERNTEQYF
size: .
D: .
V: TRBV7-2
J: TRBJ2-7

DNA: TGTGCCAGCAGTAGCCGGGACAGGGGTTCCTACGAGCAGTACTTC
CDR3: CASSSRDRGSYEQYF
size: .
D: TRBD1
V: TRBV6-5
J: TRBJ2-7

DNA: TGTGCCAGCAGCCAGACTAGCGGACAAGAGACCCAGTACTTC
CDR3: CASSQTSGQETQYF
size: .
D: TRBD2
V: TRBV13
J: TRBJ2-5

DNA: TGTGCCAGCTCACCAGGGCAGGTGAGCTCTGGAAACACCATATATTTT
CDR3: CASSPGQVSSGNTIYF
size: .
D: .
V: TRBV18
J: TRBJ1-3

DNA: TGCGCCAGCAGCTCGGGACAGGGGTCCTACGAGCAGTACTTC
CDR3: CASSSGQGSYEQYF
size: few
D: TRBD1
V: TRBV5-1
J: TRBJ2-7

DNA: TGTGCCAGCTCACTGCGGGAGGGGTCCGAGACCCAGTACTTC
CDR3: CASSLREGSETQYF
size: .
D: TRBD2
V: TRBV18
J: TRBJ2-5

DNA: TGTGCCAGCGCTCAACAAGAGACCCAGTACTTC
CDR3: CASAQQETQYF
size: .
D: .
V: TRBV6-5
J: TRBJ2-5

DNA: TGTGCCAGCAGCGTAGGGGATAGGGTATATGAAGAGACCCAGTACTTC
CDR3: CASSVGDRVYEETQYF
size: .
D: .
V: TRBV9
J: TRBJ2-5

DNA: TGTGCCAGCAGCTTTAGCGGATTGAGCTCCTACAATGAGCAGTTCTTC
CDR3: CASSFSGLSSYNEQFF
size: .
D: .
V: TRBV7-9
J: TRBJ2-1

DNA: TGTGCCAGTTGGCCCCCCGTGGACGCAACTTACACAGATACGCAGTATTTT
CDR3: CASWPPVDATYTDTQYF
size: .
D: .
V: TRBV5-6
J: TRBJ2-3

DNA: TGTGCCAGCTCTCCTTCGACCGGGAGCTCCTACAATGAGCAGTTCTTC
CDR3: CASSPSTGSSYNEQFF
size: .
D: .
V: TRBV6-6
J: TRBJ2-1

DNA: TGTGCCAGCAGTGAAGCTAGCGGGCTGGGGTACAATGAGCAGTTCTTC
CDR3: CASSEASGLGYNEQFF
size: .
D: TRBD2
V: TRBV6-1
J: TRBJ2-1

DNA: TGTGCCAGCAGCCAAATGGGACCTTATGGCTACACCTTC
CDR3: CASSQMGPYGYTF
size: .
D: .
V: TRBV14
J: TRBJ1-2

DNA: TGTGCCAGCAAGGCGAGCGGGGCCTCCTACGAGCAGTACTTC
CDR3: CASKASGASYEQYF
size: .
D: TRBD2
V: TRBV27
J: TRBJ2-7

DNA: TGTGCCATCAGTGACTGGACCATCACCGGGGAGCTGTTTTTT
CDR3: CAISDWTITGELFF
size: few
D: .
V: TRBV10-3
J: TRBJ2-2

DNA: TGCGCCAGCAGGACAGGGATGGGGTTCACTGAAGCTTTCTTT
CDR3: CASRTGMGFTEAFF
size: .
D: TRBD1
V: TRBV5-1
J: TRBJ1-1

DNA: TGTGCCTGCATAAATTTCGGGAGCCGTGATTCACCCCTCCACTTT
CDR3: CACINFGSRDSPLHF
size: .
D: .
V: TRBV30
J: TRBJ1-6

DNA: TGTGCCAGTGCAACCGGAATTACTTTAAGTTCACCCCTCCACTTT
CDR3: CASATGITLSSPLHF
size: .
D: .
V: TRBV19
J: TRBJ1-6

DNA: TGTGCCAGCAGCCGAGGAGAAAACACCATATATTTT
CDR3: CASSRGENTIYF
size: .
D: .
V: TRBV2
J: TRBJ1-3

DNA: TGTGCCAGCAGCGAAGGTTATCACACTGAAGCTTTCTTT
CDR3: CASSEGYHTEAFF
size: .
D: .
V: TRBV7-2
J: TRBJ1-1

DNA: TGCGCCAGCAGCCTACCGCAGGGGGCGGGGGGCTACACCTTC
CDR3: CASSLPQGAGGYTF
size: .
D: TRBD1
V: TRBV4-1
J: TRBJ1-2

DNA: TGTGCCAGCAATGGCGCCGGGACGGATTCCTACGAGCAGTACTTC
CDR3: CASNGAGTDSYEQYF
size: .
D: .
V: TRBV21-1
J: TRBJ2-7

DNA: TGTGCCAGCAGAGTGCAGGGGCTGAATGAAAAACTGTTTTTT
CDR3: CASRVQGLNEKLFF
size: .
D: .
V: TRBV2
J: TRBJ1-4

DNA: TGCAGCGGGGGGGAGGGCGGCACCTTC
CDR3: CSGGEGGTF
size: .
D: .
V: TRBV29-1
J: TRBJ1-2

DNA: TGTGCCAGCAGCGCCCGGACTAGCAGTTACAATGAGCAGTTCTTC
CDR3: CASSARTSSYNEQFF
size: .
D: TRBD2
V: TRBV7-8
J: TRBJ2-1

DNA: TGTGCCAGTAGCGACACAGGATTCGCAGATACGCAGTATTTT
CDR3: CASSDTGFADTQYF
size: .
D: .
V: TRBV19
J: TRBJ2-3

DNA: TGTGCCAGCAGCCAAGAGACAGGCTCTGGAAACACCATATATTTT
CDR3: CASSQETGSGNTIYF
size: .
D: .
V: TRBV9
J: TRBJ1-3

DNA: TGTGCCAGCTCCCCTGACAGGGCCTCTGGAAACACCATATATTTT
CDR3: CASSPDRASGNTIYF
size: .
D: TRBD1
V: TRBV7-2
J: TRBJ1-3

DNA: TGTGCCAGCAGCTTAGGTGCCGGGACAGGGAGCACAGATACGCAGTATTTT
CDR3: CASSLGAGTGSTDTQYF
size: .
D: TRBD1
V: TRBV7-8
J: TRBJ2-3

DNA: TGTGCCAGTAGTACGTCTAGCGGGAGGCCGAGCTCCTACGAGCAGTACTTC
CDR3: CASSTSSGRPSSYEQYF
size: few
D: TRBD2
V: TRBV19
J: TRBJ2-7

DNA: TGTGCCAGCAGTACGACAGGGGGCAACACTGAAGCTTTCTTT
CDR3: CASSTTGGNTEAFF
size: .
D: TRBD1
V: TRBV6-5
J: TRBJ1-1

DNA: TGTGCCAGCAGACCCCTGACCGGAAGCTATGGCTACACCTTC
CDR3: CASRPLTGSYGYTF
size: .
D: .
V: TRBV28
J: TRBJ1-2

DNA: TGTGCCAGTAGGGAACAGGGAGGTACTGAAGCTTTCTTT
CDR3: CASREQGGTEAFF
size: once
D: .
V: TRBV19
J: TRBJ1-1

DNA: TGTGCCAGCAGTCCCCAGGGGGGCTATGGCTACACCTTC
CDR3: CASSPQGGYGYTF
size: .
D: TRBD1
V: TRBV28
J: TRBJ1-2

DNA: TGTGCCAGTAGTGACCTAGCGGGAGGTATGGGGGAGACCCAGTACTTC
CDR3: CASSDLAGGMGETQYF
size: .
D: TRBD2
V: TRBV19
J: TRBJ2-5

DNA: TGTGCCAGCAGCCAAGACCGGGGACTAGCGGGAGATGAGCAGTTCTTC
CDR3: CASSQDRGLAGDEQFF
size: .
D: TRBD2
V: TRBV14
J: TRBJ2-1

DNA: TGCGCCAGCAGCCCCTGGGGGAGGCGAGGCCAAGAGACCCAGTACTTC
CDR3: CASSPWGRRGQETQYF
size: few
D: .
V: TRBV4-1
J: TRBJ2-5

DNA: TGTGCCAGCAGTGAAGCGCGGGGGTACGAGGGCTTATTGGTATTC
CDR3: CASSEARGYEGLLVF
size: .
D: TRBD2
V: TRBV6-1
J: TRBJ2-7

DNA: TGCGCCAGCAGCGGGACAGGGGGTTCCTACAATGAGCAGTTCTTC
CDR3: CASSGTGGSYNEQFF
size: few
D: TRBD1
V: TRBV5-1
J: TRBJ2-1

DNA: TGTGCCAGTGGGGACAGGGGGCTCGGGGCCAACGTCCTGACTTTC
CDR3: CASGDRGLGANVLTF
size: few
D: TRBD1
V: TRBV19
J: TRBJ2-6